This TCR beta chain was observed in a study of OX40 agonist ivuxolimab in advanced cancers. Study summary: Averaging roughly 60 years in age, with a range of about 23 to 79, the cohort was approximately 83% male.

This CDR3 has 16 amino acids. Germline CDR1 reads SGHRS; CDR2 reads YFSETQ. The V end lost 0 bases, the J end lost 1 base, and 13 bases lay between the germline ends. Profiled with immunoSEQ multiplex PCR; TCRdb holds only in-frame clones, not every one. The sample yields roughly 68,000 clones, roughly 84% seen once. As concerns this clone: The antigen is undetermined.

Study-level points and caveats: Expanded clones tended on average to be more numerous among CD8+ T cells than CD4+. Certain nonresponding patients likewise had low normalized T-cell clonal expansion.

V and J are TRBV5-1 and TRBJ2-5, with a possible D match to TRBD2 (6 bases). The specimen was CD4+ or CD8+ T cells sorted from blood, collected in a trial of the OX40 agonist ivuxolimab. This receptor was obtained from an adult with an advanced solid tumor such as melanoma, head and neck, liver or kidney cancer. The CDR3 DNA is TGCGCCAGCAGCTTGGGATCGAGCGGGCCCCAAGAGACCCAGTACTTC. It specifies CASSLGSSGPQETQYF. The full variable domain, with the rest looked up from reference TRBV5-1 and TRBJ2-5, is KAGVTQTPRYLIKTRGQQVTLSCSPISGHRSVSWYQQTPGQGLQFLFEYFSETQRNKGNFPGRFSGRQFSNSRSEMNVSTLELGDSALYLCASSLGSSGPQETQYFGPGTRLLVL.